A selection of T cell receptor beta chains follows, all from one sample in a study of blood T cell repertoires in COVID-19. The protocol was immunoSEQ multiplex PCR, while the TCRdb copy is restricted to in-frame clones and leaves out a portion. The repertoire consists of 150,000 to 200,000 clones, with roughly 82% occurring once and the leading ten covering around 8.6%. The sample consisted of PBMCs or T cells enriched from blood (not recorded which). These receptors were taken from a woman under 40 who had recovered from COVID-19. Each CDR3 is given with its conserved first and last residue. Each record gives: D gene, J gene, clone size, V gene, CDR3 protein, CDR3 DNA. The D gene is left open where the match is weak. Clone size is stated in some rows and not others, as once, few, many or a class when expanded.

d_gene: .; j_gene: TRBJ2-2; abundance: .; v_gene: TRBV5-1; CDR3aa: CASSYRASANTGELFF; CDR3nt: TGCGCCAGCAGCTATAGGGCTAGCGCGAACACCGGGGAGCTGTTTTTT
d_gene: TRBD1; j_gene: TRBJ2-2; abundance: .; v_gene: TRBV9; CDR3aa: CASSARPTTGGHRTGELFF; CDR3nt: TGTGCCAGCAGCGCAAGACCGACGACAGGGGGACATCGCACCGGGGAGCTGTTTTTT
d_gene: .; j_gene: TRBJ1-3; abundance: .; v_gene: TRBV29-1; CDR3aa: CSVETGRGSGNTIYF; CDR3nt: TGCAGCGTTGAAACCGGAAGGGGCTCTGGAAACACCATATATTTT
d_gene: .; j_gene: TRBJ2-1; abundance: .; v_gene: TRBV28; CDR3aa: CASSFLGSTLNEQFF; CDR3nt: TGTGCCAGCAGTTTCCTCGGGTCCACTCTTAATGAGCAGTTCTTC
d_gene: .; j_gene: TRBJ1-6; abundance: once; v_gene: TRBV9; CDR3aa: CASSVDRDTYNSPLHF; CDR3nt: TGTGCCAGCAGCGTTGATCGGGACACTTATAATTCACCCCTCCACTTT
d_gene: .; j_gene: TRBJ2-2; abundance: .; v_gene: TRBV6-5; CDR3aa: CASTAIRAGTGELFF; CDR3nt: TGTGCCAGCACCGCTATCCGGGCGGGCACCGGGGAGCTGTTTTTT
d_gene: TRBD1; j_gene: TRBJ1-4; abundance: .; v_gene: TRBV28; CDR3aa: CASSGGQTSRKLFF; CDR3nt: TGTGCCAGCAGTGGGGGACAGACCAGTCGAAAACTGTTTTTT
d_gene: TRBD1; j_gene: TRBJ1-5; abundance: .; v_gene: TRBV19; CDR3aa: CASSPPSGQGQPQHF; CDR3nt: TGTGCCAGTAGCCCTCCGTCGGGACAGGGGCAGCCCCAGCATTTT
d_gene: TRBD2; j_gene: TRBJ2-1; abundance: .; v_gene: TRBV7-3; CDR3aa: CASSLIGSSGRARNEQFF; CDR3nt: TGTGCCAGCAGCTTAATTGGTTCTAGCGGGAGGGCCAGAAATGAGCAGTTCTTC
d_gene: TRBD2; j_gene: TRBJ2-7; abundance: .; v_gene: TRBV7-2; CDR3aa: CASSFTSGNEQYF; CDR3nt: TGTGCCAGCAGCTTCACTAGCGGGAACGAGCAGTACTTC
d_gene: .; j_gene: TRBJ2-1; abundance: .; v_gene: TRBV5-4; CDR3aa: CASSQKLARAYNEQFF; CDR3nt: TGTGCCAGCAGCCAGAAGCTAGCGAGAGCCTACAATGAGCAGTTCTTC
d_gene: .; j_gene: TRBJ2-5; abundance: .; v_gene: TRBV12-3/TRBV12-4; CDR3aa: CASSFGSRETQYF; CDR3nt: TGTGCCAGCAGTTTCGGTTCGAGGGAGACCCAGTACTTC
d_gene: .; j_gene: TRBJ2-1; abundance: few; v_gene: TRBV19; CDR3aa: CASSRAGAQYNEQFF; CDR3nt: TGTGCCAGTAGTAGGGCAGGGGCCCAATACAATGAGCAGTTCTTC
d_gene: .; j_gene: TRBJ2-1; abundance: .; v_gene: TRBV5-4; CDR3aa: CASSLGGLGSNEQFF; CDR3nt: TGTGCCAGCAGCTTGGGCGGTCTGGGTTCCAATGAGCAGTTCTTC
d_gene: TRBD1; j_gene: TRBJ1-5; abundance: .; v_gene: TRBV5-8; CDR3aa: CASSGGQNNQPQHF; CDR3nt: TGTGCCAGCAGCGGGGGACAGAACAATCAGCCCCAGCATTTT
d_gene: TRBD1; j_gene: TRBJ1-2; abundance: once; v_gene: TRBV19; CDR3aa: CASSIGDREYGYTF; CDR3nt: TGTGCCAGTAGTATAGGTGACAGGGAGTATGGCTACACCTTC
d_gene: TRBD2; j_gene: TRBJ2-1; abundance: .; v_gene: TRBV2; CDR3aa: CASGLAGGPVNEQFF; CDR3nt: TGTGCCAGCGGACTAGCGGGAGGGCCGGTCAATGAGCAGTTCTTC
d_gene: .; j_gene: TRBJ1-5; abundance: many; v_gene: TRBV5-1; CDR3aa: CASSLSGYSNQPQHF; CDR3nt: TGCGCCAGCAGCTTATCAGGTTATAGCAATCAGCCCCAGCATTTT
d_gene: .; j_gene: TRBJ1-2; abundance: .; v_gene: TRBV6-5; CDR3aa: CASSPTPTGGYTF; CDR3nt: TGTGCCAGCAGCCCAACCCCTACAGGGGGCTACACCTTC
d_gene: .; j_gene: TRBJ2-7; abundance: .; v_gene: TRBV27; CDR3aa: CASSLSDSYEQYF; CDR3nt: TGTGCCAGCAGTTTATCGGACAGCTACGAGCAGTACTTC
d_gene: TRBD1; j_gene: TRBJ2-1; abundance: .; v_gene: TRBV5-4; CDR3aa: CASTTGTESYNEQFF; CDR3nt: TGTGCCAGCACCACCGGGACAGAGTCCTACAATGAGCAGTTCTTC
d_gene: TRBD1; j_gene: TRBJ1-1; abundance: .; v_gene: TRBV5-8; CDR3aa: CASSIGQGDTEAFF; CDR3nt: TGTGCCAGCAGCATCGGACAGGGAGACACTGAAGCTTTCTTT
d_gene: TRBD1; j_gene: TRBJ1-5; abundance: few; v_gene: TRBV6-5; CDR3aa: CASSYSGQGLNQPQHF; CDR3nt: TGTGCCAGCAGTTACTCGGGACAGGGTCTCAATCAGCCCCAGCATTTT
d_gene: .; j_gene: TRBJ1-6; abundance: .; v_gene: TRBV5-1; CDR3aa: CASSTRTDSPLHF; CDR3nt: TGCGCCAGCAGCACCCGGACAGATTCACCCCTCCACTTT
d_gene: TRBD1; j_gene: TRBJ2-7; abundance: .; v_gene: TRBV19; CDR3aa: CASSTGTGVYEQYF; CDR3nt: TGTGCCAGTAGTACCGGGACAGGGGTTTACGAGCAGTACTTC
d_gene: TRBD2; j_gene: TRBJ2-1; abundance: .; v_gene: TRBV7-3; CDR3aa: CASSPVTSAFYNEQFF; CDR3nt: TGTGCCAGCAGCCCCGTGACTAGCGCCTTCTACAATGAGCAGTTCTTC
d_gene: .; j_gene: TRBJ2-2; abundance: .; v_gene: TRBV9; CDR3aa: CASSPPLGELFF; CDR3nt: TGTGCCAGCAGCCCGCCCCTAGGGGAGCTGTTTTTT
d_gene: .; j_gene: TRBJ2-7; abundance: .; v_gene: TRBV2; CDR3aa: CASSERAGNSYEQYF; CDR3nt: TGTGCCAGCAGTGAACGAGCGGGCAACTCCTACGAGCAGTACTTC
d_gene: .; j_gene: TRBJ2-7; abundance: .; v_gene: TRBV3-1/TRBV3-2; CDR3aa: CASRQGAYEQYF; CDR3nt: TGTGCCAGCAGACAGGGAGCCTACGAGCAGTACTTC
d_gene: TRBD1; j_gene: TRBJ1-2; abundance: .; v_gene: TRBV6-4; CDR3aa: CASSAGTGGDGYTF; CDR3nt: TGTGCCAGCAGTGCCGGGACAGGGGGCGATGGCTACACCTTC
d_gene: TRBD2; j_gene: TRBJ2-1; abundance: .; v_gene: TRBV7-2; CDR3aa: CASSLLAGDNEQFF; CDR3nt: TGTGCCAGCAGCTTACTAGCGGGGGACAATGAGCAGTTCTTC
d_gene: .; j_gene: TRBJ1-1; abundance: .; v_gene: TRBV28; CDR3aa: CASRPGGPKAFF; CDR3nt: TGTGCCAGTCGGCCGGGGGGACCTAAAGCTTTCTTT
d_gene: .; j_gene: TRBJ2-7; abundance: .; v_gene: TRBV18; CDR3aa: CASSPRVVDGYFYEQYF; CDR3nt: TGTGCCAGCTCACCTCGGGTAGTAGACGGTTATTTCTACGAGCAGTACTTC
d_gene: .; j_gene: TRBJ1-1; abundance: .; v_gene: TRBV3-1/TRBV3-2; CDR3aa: CASSQGSTEAFF; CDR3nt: TGTGCCAGCAGCCAAGGCAGCACTGAAGCTTTCTTT
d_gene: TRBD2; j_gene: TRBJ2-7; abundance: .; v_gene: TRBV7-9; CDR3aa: CASNSAGETYEQYF; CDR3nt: TGTGCCAGCAACTCAGCGGGAGAAACCTACGAGCAGTACTTC
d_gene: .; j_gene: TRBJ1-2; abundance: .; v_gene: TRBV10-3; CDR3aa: CAISESGEGQNGYTF; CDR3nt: TGTGCCATCAGTGAGTCGGGTGAGGGACAAAATGGCTACACCTTC
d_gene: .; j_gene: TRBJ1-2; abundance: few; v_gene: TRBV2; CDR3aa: CAGSEDSMRGYTF; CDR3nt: TGTGCCGGGTCGGAGGACTCTATGAGGGGCTACACCTTC
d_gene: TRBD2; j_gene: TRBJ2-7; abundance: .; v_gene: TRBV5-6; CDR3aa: CASSSGGYDYEQYF; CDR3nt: TGTGCCAGCAGCTCGGGAGGTTATGACTACGAGCAGTACTTC
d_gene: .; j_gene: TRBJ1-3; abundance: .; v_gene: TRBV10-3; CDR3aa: CAIWGGEGNTIYF; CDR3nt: TGTGCCATCTGGGGCGGGGAGGGAAACACCATATATTTT
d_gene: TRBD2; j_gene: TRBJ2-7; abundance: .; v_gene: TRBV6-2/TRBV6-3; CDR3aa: CASSQLAGAREQYF; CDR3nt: TGTGCCAGCAGTCAACTAGCGGGAGCGAGGGAGCAGTACTTC
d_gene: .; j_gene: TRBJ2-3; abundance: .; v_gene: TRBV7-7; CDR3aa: CASSQSLANTDTQYF; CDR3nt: TGTGCCAGCAGCCAATCACTAGCAAACACAGATACGCAGTATTTT
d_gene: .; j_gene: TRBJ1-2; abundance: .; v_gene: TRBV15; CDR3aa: CATSSRRGGYTF; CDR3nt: TGTGCCACCAGCTCCCGAAGAGGAGGCTACACCTTC
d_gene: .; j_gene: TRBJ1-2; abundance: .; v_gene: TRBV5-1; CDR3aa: CASSWAWGQGIFDTF; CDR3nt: .
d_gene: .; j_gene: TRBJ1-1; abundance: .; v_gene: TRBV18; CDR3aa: CASSPRGDTEAFF; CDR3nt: TGTGCCAGCTCACCACGGGGGGACACTGAAGCTTTCTTT